This T cell receptor (beta chain) was identified in a study of OX40 agonist ivuxolimab in advanced cancers. The assay was immunoSEQ multiplex PCR, and TCRdb's table has in-frame clones only and misses some. The sample holds fewer than 80,000 clones; roughly 76% are singletons and the top ten take roughly 1.6%. With V trimmed by 3 bases and J by 0 bases, 14 bases remained unmatched. CDR3 length: 19 residues. Per the germline V gene, CDR1 is LNHNV and CDR2 is YYDKDF (reference sequence). The chain recombines TRBV15 with TRBJ2-4; 7 nucleotides line up with TRBD1. Here the sequenced sample was CD4+ or CD8+ T cells sorted from blood, taken in a trial of the OX40 agonist ivuxolimab. The receptor was derived from an adult with an advanced solid tumor such as melanoma, head and neck, liver or kidney cancer. CDR3 DNA sequence: TGTGCCACCAGCAGGGTCCTCCTCAGACAGGGTTTAGCCAAAAACATTCAGTACTTC. Translated, it gives CATSRVLLRQGLAKNIQYF.